The T cell receptor beta chain described here comes from a study of blood T cell repertoires in COVID-19 (TCRdb year 2020). As for the study more broadly: Samples covering the acute and convalescent phases of COVID-19 were provided by collaborators in the United States, Italy and Spain. HLA class I and class II types, where available, came from metadata supplied by the sample provider rather than from assay-based typing. The sample metadata nearly always contained a de-identified subject ID, COVID-19 status, age in years and sex. The dataset comprised deeply sampled blood TCRbeta repertoires from subjects exposed to, actively infected with, or recovered from COVID-19. The samples were drawn from the first 160 participants of the ongoing ImmuneRACE study and from about 1,200 subjects provided by 6 global collaborators. The repertoires were released in a freely available public database meant as a resource for research on the immune response to SARS-CoV-2. The material from the prospective study consisted of cDNA or gDNA derived from T cells, B-cell-depleted T cells, or PBMCs. Summary of the overall study and its limitations: The amount of clinical and demographic metadata varied by source and participant and was provided uncurated.

Whole blood was collected in K2EDTA tubes by collaborating institutions according to the institutions' own protocols. Collaborator samples were shipped for TCRbeta analysis as frozen whole blood, isolated PBMCs, or DNA extracted from either sample type. Including cysteine and phenylalanine, the CDR3 has 12 amino acids. Of the read, only the CDR3 DNA is kept; its 36 bases are in frame from base 1. CDR1 and CDR2 are read off the germline V gene as WSHSY and SAAADI. V is reduced by 4 bases and J by 6 bases, leaving a spacing of 10 bases between them. TCRbeta CDR3 regions were amplified from genomic DNA by means of the immunoSEQ Assay, a bias-controlled multiplex PCR. The source study handled its data this way. Within the assay, amplification of reference gene primers was used to estimate how many nucleated cells each sample contained. To quantify the absolute abundance of each unique TCRbeta CDR3 rearrangement, sequence reads were collapsed and filtered. For each sample, productive Simpson clonality was calculated as the square root of Simpson's diversity index across productive rearrangements. TCRdb retrieved this table from immuneACCESS and kept in-frame rearrangements only. Not all clones are present; in checked studies, unresolved V genes account for under half, and no reason is known for the remainder. For V, J and clone size, that table is used; D and trimming come from the DNA. In all, the sample holds roughly 70,000 clones, and roughly 85% of those were seen once. Approximately 19% of the sample lies in the top ten.

For this clone: Its antigen remains undetermined. Base qualities are not at hand, and no much larger clone is one base apart.

The chain employs TRBV10-2 and TRBJ2-7; TRBD1 might be the D gene, on 6 matching bases. The receptor comes from a woman of 80 years or more with acute or convalescent COVID-19. The specimen sequenced was peripheral blood. The DNA sequence is TGCGCCAGCAGTGTAGGGGGTCGCGAGCAGTACTTC. The encoded protein is CASSVGGREQYF.